This T cell receptor (beta chain) was recovered during a study of tumor and adjacent non-tumor tissue in lung cancer. No cell sorting was done before RNA was extracted from the tissue. The normal lung tissue was taken more than 3 cm from the tumor edge. Newly diagnosed lung cancer patients had thoracic surgery in China, August–late 2014, without prior chemotherapy. The V segment lost 5 bases and the J segment 7 bases; nucleotides outside the gene matches: 11. CDR1 MGHRA and CDR2 YSYEKL come from the germline V gene. The CDR3 is made up of 16 amino acids. TCRbeta libraries were built with three rounds of nested PCR, modified from ARM-PCR. TCRdb re-derived calls from the multiplex PCR reads in MiXCR, one entry per CDR3 protein. Counted here are roughly 43,000 distinct CDR3 sequences, about three fifths occurring once; the ten biggest clones make up roughly 44%.

The sequencing sample was made of distant non-tumor lung tissue. The clonotype was recovered from a man between 50 and 59 years old with non-small cell lung cancer. The chain has TRBV4-1 and TRBJ2-1; TRBD2 agrees at 10 bases. The CDR3 sequence: CASSVSLAGVSNEQFF. DNA of the CDR3: TGCGCCAGCAGCGTCAGTCTAGCGGGAGTATCTAATGAGCAGTTCTTC.